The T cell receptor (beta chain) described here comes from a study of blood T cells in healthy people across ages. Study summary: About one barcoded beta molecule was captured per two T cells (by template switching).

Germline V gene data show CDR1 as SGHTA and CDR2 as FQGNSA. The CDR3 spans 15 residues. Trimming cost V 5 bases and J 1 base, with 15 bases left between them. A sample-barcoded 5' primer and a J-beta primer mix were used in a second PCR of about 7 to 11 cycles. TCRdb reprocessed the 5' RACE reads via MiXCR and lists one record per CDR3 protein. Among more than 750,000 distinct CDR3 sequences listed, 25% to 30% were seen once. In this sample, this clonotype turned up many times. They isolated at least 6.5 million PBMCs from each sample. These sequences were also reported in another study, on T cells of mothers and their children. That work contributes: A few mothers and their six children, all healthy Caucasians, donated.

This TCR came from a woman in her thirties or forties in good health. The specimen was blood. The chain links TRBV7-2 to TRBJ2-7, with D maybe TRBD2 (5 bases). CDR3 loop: CASSPRAGGSYEQYF. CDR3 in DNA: TGTGCCAGCAGCCCCCGGGCGGGTGGTTCCTACGAGCAGTACTTC.